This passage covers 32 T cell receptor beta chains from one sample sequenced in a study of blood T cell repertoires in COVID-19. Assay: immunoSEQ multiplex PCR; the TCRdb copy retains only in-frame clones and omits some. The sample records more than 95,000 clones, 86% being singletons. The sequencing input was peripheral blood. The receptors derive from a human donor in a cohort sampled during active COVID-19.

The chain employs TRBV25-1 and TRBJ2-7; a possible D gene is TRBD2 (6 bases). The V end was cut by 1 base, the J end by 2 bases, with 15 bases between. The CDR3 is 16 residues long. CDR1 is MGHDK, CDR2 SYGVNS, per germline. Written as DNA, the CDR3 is TGTGCCAGCAGTGAATTTCTCATGGAGGGACCCTACGAGCAGTACTTC. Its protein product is CASSEFLMEGPYEQYF.

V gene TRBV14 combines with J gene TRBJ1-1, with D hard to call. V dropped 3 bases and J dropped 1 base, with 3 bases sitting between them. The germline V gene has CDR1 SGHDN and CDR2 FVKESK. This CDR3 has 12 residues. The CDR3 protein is CASSQRNTEAFF. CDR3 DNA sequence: TGTGCCAGCAGCCAGAGGAACACTGAAGCTTTCTTT.

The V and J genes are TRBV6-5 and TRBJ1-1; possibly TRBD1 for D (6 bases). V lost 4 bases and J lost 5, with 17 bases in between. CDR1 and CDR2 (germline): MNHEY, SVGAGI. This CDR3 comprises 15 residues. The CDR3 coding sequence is TGTGCCAGCAGTTCGTACTCAGGGGTCGGGACTGAAGCTTTCTTT. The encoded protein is CASSSYSGVGTEAFF.

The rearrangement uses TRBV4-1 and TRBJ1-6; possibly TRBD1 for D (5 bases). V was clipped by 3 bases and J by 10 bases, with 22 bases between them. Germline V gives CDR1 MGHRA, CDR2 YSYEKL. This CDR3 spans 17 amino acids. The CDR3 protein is CASSQPPHPTGGSPLHF. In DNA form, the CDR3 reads TGCGCCAGCAGCCAGCCTCCTCACCCGACCGGGGGATCACCCCTCCACTTT.

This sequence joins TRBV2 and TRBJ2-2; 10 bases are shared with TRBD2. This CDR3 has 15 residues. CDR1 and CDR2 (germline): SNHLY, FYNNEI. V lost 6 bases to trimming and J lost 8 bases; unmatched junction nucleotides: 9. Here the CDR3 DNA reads TGTGCCAGCAGCACCGGGACTAGCGACTTTGGGGAGCTGTTTTTT. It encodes CASSTGTSDFGELFF.

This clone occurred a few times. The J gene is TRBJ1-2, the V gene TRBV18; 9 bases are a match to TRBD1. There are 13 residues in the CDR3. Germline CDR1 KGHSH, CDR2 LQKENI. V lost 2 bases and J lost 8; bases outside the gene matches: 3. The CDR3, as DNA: TGTGCCAGCTCACCAGGGACAGGGAGAGGCTACACCTTC. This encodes CASSPGTGRGYTF.

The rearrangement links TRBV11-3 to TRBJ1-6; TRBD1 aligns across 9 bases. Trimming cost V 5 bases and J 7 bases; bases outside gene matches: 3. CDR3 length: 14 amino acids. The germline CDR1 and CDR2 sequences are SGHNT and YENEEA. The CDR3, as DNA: TGTGCCAGCAGCATGGACAGGGGCAATTCACCCCTCCACTTT. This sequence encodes CASSMDRGNSPLHF.

The CDR3 DNA reads as TGTGCCAGCTCACCCACACTTGGACAGGAGGGGGATCAGCCCCAGCATTTT. This sequence encodes CASSPTLGQEGDQPQHF. The chain couples TRBV18 to TRBJ1-5; TRBD1 matches at 7 bases. The CDR3 is made up of 17 amino acids. From germline, CDR1 is KGHSH and CDR2 LQKENI. The V gene end was trimmed by 3 bases and the J gene end by 5 bases; junction bases not matched to a gene: 13.

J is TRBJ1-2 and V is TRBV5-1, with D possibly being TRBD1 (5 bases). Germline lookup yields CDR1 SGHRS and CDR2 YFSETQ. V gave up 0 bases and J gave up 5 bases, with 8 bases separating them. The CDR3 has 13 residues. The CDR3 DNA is TGCGCCAGCAGCTTGGATGGGGGGTATGGCTACACCTTC. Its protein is CASSLDGGYGYTF.

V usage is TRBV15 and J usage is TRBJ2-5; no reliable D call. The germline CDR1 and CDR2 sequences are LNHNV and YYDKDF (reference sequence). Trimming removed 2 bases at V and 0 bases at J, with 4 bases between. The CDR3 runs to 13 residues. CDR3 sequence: CATSRTYQETQYF. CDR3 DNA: TGTGCCACCAGCAGAACTTACCAAGAGACCCAGTACTTC.

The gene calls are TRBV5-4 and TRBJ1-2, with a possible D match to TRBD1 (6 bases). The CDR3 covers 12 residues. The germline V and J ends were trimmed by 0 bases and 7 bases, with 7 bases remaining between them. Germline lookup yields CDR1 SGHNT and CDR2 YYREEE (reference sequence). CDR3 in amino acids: CASSLDRAGYTF. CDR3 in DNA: TGTGCCAGCAGCTTGGACAGGGCTGGCTACACCTTC.

CDR3 bases: TGTGCCAGCAATACCAGGGTAATTGAGACCCAGTACTTC. This gives the protein CASNTRVIETQYF. V is TRBV7-2 and J is TRBJ2-5; tentative D call: TRBD1 (5 bases). Germline V gene lookup returns CDR1 SGHTA and CDR2 FQGNSA. CDR3 length equals 13 residues. Trimming pared 7 bases from V and 5 bases from J, leaving 14 bases between.

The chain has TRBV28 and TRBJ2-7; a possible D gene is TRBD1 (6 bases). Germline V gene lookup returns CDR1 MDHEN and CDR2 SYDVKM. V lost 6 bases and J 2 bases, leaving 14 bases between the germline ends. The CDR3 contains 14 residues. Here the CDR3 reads CASSRNRVPYEQYF. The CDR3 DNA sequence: TGTGCCAGCAGCCGGAACAGGGTACCCTACGAGCAGTACTTC.

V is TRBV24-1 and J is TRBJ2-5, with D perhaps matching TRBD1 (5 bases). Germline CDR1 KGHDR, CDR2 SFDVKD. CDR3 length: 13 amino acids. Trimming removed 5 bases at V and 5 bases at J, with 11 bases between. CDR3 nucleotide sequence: TGTGCCACCAGTGCCCAGGGTAGGGAGACCCAGTACTTC. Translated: CATSAQGRETQYF.

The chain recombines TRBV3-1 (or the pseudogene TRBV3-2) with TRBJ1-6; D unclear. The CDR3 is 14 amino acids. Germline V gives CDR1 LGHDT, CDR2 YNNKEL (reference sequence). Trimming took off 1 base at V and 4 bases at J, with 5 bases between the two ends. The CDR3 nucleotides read TGTGCCAGCAGCCAAGCCAGTTATAATTCACCCCTCCACTTT. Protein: CASSQASYNSPLHF.

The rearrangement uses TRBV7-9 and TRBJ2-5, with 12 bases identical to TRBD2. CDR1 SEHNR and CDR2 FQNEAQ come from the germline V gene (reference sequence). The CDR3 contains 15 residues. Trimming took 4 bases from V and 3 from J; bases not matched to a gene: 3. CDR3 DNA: TGTGCCAGCAGCTCACGACTAGCGGGAGAAGAGACCCAGTACTTC. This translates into CASSSRLAGEETQYF.

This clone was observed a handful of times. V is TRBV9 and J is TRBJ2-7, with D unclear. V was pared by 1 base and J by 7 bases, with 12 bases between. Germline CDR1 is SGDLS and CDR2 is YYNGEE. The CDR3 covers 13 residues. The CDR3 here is CASSVRPQTEQYF. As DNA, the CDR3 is TGTGCCAGCAGCGTAAGGCCACAGACAGAGCAGTACTTC.

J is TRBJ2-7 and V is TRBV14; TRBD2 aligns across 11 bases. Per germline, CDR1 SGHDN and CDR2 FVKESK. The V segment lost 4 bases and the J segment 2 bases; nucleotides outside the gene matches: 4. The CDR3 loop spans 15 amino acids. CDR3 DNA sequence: TGTGCCAGCAGCCCCCTAGCGGGGGGACCCTACGAGCAGTACTTC. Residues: CASSPLAGGPYEQYF.

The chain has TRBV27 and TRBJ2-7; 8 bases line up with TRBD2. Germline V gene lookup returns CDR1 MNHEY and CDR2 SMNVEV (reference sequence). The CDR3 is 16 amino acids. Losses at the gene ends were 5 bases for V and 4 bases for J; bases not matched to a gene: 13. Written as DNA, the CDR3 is TGTGCCAGCAGTCCCCGTCGGCTAGCGGGTCGGTACGAGCAGTACTTC. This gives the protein CASSPRRLAGRYEQYF.

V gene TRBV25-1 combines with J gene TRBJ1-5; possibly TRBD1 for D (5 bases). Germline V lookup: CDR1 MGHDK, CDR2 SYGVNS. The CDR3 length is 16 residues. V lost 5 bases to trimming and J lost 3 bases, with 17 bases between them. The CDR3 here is CASSPTSTGANQPQHF. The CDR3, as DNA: TGTGCCAGCAGTCCGACATCTACTGGGGCCAATCAGCCCCAGCATTTT.

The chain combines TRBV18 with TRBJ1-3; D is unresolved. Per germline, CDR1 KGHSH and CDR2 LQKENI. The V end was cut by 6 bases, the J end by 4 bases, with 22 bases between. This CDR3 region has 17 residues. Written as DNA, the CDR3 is TGTGCCAGCTCTCTAAACGCGGCCCCTCTCCCAGGAAACACCATATATTTT. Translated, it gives CASSLNAAPLPGNTIYF.

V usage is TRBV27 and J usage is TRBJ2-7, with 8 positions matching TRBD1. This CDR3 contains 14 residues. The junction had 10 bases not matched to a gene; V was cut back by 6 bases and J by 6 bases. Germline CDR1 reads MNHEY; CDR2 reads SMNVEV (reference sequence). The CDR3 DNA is TGTGCCAGCAGACGCTCCGGGACAGGTTTCGAGCAGTACTTC. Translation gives CASRRSGTGFEQYF.

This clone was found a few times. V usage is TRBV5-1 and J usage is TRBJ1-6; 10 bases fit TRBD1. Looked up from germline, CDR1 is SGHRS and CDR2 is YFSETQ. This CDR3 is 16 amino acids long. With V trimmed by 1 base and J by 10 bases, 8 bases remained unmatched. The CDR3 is CASSLSPGTGVSPLHF. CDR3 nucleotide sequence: TGCGCCAGCAGCTTGTCTCCCGGGACAGGGGTCTCACCCCTCCACTTT.

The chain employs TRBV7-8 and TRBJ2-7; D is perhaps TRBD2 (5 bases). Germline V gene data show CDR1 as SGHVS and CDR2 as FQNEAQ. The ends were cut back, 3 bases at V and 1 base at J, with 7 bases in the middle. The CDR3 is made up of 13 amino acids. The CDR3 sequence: CASSFSGSYEQYF. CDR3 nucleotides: TGTGCCAGCAGCTTTTCGGGATCCTACGAGCAGTACTTC. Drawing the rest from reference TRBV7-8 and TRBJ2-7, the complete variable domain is GAGVSQSPRYKVAKRGQDVALRCDPISGHVSLFWYQQALGQGPEFLTYFQNEAQLDKSGLPSDRFFAERPEGSVSTLKIQRTQQEDSAVYLCASSFSGSYEQYFGPGTRLTVT.

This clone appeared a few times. This CDR3 is CASSKGGKSYEQYF. CDR3 bases: TGTGCCAGCAGCAAGGGGGGGAAGAGCTACGAGCAGTACTTC. This sequence joins TRBV21-1 and TRBJ2-7; TRBD2 was called by the table and not checked on the DNA. TRBV21-1 is annotated as a pseudogene. The CDR3 length is 14 residues.

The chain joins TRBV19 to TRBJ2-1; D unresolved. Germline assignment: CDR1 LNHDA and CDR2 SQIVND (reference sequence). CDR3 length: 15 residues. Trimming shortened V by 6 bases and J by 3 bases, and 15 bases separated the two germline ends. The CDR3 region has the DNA TGTGCCAGTAGCCCCGGCCCTAACAGCTACAATGAGCAGTTCTTC. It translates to CASSPGPNSYNEQFF.

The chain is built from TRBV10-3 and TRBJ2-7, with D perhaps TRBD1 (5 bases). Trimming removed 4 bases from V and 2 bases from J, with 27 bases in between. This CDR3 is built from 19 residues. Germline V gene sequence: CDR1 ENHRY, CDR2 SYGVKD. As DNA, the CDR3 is TGTGCCATCAGTGCCTCCCCCTACAATATACAGGACCAAACCTACGAGCAGTACTTC. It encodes CAISASPYNIQDQTYEQYF.

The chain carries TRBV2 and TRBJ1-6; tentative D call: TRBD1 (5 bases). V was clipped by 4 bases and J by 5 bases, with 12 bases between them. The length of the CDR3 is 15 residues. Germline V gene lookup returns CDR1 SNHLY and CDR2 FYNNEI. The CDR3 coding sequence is TGTGCCAGCAGTGGGAGGGGTCGAAATAATTCACCCCTCCACTTT. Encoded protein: CASSGRGRNNSPLHF.

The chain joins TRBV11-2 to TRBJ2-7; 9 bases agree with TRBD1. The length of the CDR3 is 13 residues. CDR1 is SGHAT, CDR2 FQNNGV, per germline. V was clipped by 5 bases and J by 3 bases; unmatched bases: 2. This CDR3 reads CASSMDRGYEQYF. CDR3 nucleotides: TGTGCCAGCAGCATGGACAGGGGCTACGAGCAGTACTTC.

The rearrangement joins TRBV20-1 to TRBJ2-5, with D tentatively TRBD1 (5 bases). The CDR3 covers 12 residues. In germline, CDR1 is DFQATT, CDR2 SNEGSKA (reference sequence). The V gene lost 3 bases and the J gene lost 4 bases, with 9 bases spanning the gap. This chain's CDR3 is CSASGQGETQYF. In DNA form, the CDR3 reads TGCAGTGCTAGTGGTCAGGGAGAGACCCAGTACTTC.

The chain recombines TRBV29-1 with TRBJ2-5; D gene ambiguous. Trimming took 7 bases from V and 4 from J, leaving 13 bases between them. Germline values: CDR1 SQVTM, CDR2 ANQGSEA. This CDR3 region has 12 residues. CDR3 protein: CSGGHTGETQYF. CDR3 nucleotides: TGCAGCGGGGGTCATACGGGAGAGACCCAGTACTTC.

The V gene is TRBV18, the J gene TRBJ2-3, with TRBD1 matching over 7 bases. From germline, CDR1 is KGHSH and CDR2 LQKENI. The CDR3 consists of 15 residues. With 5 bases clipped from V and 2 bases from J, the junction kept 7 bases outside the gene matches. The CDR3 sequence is CASSSGQLNTDTQYF. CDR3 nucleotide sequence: TGTGCCAGCTCATCGGGACAGCTAAACACAGATACGCAGTATTTT.